Below are 20 T cell receptor beta chains sequenced from a single sample in a study of blood T cell repertoires in COVID-19. Profiled with immunoSEQ multiplex PCR; TCRdb holds only in-frame clones, not every one. The sample has roughly 130,000 clones, around nine tenths seen once. Sequencing used peripheral blood. These receptors were obtained from a man between 60 and 75 years old with COVID-19, enrolled during active disease.

The chain recombines TRBV4-1 with TRBJ1-1; 10 bases agree with TRBD1. The CDR3 totals 17 residues. After removal of 1 base from V and 5 bases from J, the junction contained 10 bases not matched to a gene. Looked up from germline, CDR1 is MGHRA and CDR2 is YSYEKL. Here the CDR3 DNA reads TGCGCCAGCAGCCAAGGTCCCCCCGGGACAGGGGAAACTGAAGCTTTCTTT. It encodes CASSQGPPGTGETEAFF.

This chain links TRBV30 with TRBJ2-7; 12 nucleotides agree with TRBD1. Losses at the gene ends were 4 bases for V and 5 bases for J; bases not matched to a gene: 12. The CDR3 has 16 amino acids. In germline, CDR1 is GTSNPN, CDR2 SVGIG (reference sequence). CDR3 DNA sequence: TGTGCCTGGAATAGATTTGGGACAGGGGGCTTGGACGAGCAGTACTTC. Its protein is CAWNRFGTGGLDEQYF.

This chain uses TRBV10-1 with TRBJ2-1; 7 bases align to TRBD2. The CDR3 totals 17 residues. With V trimmed by 0 bases and J by 7 bases, 12 bases remained unmatched. Germline-derived CDR1 and CDR2 are WNHNN and SYGVQD (reference sequence). Written as DNA, the CDR3 is TGCGCCAGCAGTGAGTCAGGGCTAGCGGTTTCTGGAAATGAGCAGTTCTTC. This codes for CASSESGLAVSGNEQFF.

This chain uses TRBV7-9 with TRBJ2-5; D gene ambiguous. V was cut by 3 bases and J by 1 base, with 9 bases left in between. The CDR3 runs to 14 residues. Germline CDR1 reads SEHNR; CDR2 reads FQNEAQ (reference sequence). The CDR3 sequence: CASSLGQVQETQYF. The CDR3 DNA sequence: TGTGCCAGCAGCTTGGGCCAGGTCCAAGAGACCCAGTACTTC.

A single count supports this clone. The rearrangement uses TRBV5-1 and TRBJ2-5; D gene unclear. Between the trimmed V and J ends, which lost 4 bases and 5 bases, there was a span of 18 bases. This CDR3 has 15 amino acids. The V gene's germline CDR1 is SGHRS and CDR2 YFSETQ. The CDR3 is CASSAQTLAGETQYF. In DNA, the CDR3 is TGCGCCAGCAGCGCTCAAACACTCGCCGGGGAGACCCAGTACTTC.

The chain links TRBV30 to TRBJ1-1; no firm D call. CDR1 is GTSNPN and CDR2 is SVGIG in the germline V gene (reference sequence). Trimming took 1 base from V and 1 from J, leaving 10 bases between them. This CDR3 contains 14 residues. The CDR3 loop reads CAWSGGGANTEAFF. CDR3 sequence (DNA): TGTGCCTGGAGTGGGGGAGGCGCGAACACTGAAGCTTTCTTT.

V gene TRBV5-6 combines with J gene TRBJ1-3; D is undetermined. The CDR3 runs 12 residues. Trimming took off 4 bases at V and 7 bases at J, with 9 bases between the two ends. Germline CDR1 reads SGHDT; CDR2 reads YYEEEE. CDR3 in amino acids: CASSRRGNTIYF. CDR3 in DNA: TGTGCCAGCAGCCGGCGAGGGAACACCATATATTTT.

The chain employs TRBV5-8 and TRBJ2-5; TRBD2 aligns across 13 bases. CDR3 length: 17 amino acids. V shed 1 base and J 6 bases; nucleotides not matched to a gene: 9. The germline V gene has CDR1 SGHTS and CDR2 YDEGEE. The CDR3 DNA reads as TGTGCCAGCAGCTTGAGGACTAGCGGGAGTGATGGAAAGACCCAGTACTTC. Its protein is CASSLRTSGSDGKTQYF.

This clone was seen only once. The V gene is TRBV4-3, the J gene TRBJ2-3; D perhaps matches TRBD2 (6 bases). The CDR3 consists of 15 residues. Germline loops: CDR1 LGHNA, CDR2 YSLEER. Deletions cut 0 bases from V and 8 bases from J, with 15 bases between. Here the CDR3 DNA reads TGCGCCAGCAGCCAAGATTACGGGAGAAAGAGTACGCAGTATTTT. It codes for CASSQDYGRKSTQYF.

This sequence joins TRBV7-2 and TRBJ2-2; a possible D gene is TRBD2 (5 bases). The germline V gene has CDR1 SGHTA and CDR2 FQGNSA. Deletions cut 2 bases from V and 0 bases from J, with 7 bases between. The CDR3 has 15 amino acids. The CDR3 DNA follows: TGTGCCAGCAGCTTACGGACTTCGAACACCGGGGAGCTGTTTTTT. Amino acids: CASSLRTSNTGELFF.

This clone was counted once. The chain is built from TRBV7-9 and TRBJ2-3; the D gene is possibly TRBD2 (6 bases). Trimming shortened V by 6 bases and J by 7 bases, and 20 bases separated the two germline ends. Per the germline V gene, CDR1 is SEHNR and CDR2 is FQNEAQ (reference sequence). This CDR3 is built from 15 residues. The CDR3 nucleotides are TGTGCCAGCAGTTTTCCCGGGACTCGAGGATATACGCAGTATTTT. Protein sequence: CASSFPGTRGYTQYF.

J is TRBJ2-1 and V is TRBV18; 9 nucleotides align to TRBD2. Germline V gene data show CDR1 as KGHSH and CDR2 as LQKENI. The junction had 7 bases not matched to a gene; V was cut back by 0 bases and J by 7 bases. The CDR3 runs to 16 residues. The CDR3 sequence: CASSPPQNSGRNEQFF. CDR3 coding DNA: TGTGCCAGCTCACCACCACAGAATAGCGGGAGAAATGAGCAGTTCTTC.

The chain carries TRBV12-3 or TRBV12-4 and TRBJ2-5; D call uncertain. Trimming shortened V by 3 bases and J by 5 bases, and 4 bases separated the two germline ends. The CDR3 extends over 11 amino acids. CDR3 in amino acids: CASSFLETQYF. The CDR3 nucleotides read TGTGCCAGCAGTTTTCTGGAGACCCAGTACTTC.

The V and J genes are TRBV30 and TRBJ2-1; 9 bases match TRBD2. The CDR3 totals 15 residues. CDR1 is GTSNPN, CDR2 SVGIG, per germline (reference sequence). Trimming took 4 bases from V and 7 from J; bases not matched to a gene: 11. CDR3 sequence reads: CAWIAASGDWNEQFF. CDR3 nucleotides: TGTGCCTGGATCGCCGCTAGCGGGGACTGGAATGAGCAGTTCTTC.

This clone was seen just once. This chain uses TRBV12-3 or TRBV12-4 with TRBJ1-2; D is uncertain. The ends were cut back, 2 bases at V and 3 bases at J, with 7 bases in the middle. This CDR3 comprises 13 residues. This CDR3 is CASSLPNYYGYTF. The CDR3 DNA reads TGTGCCAGCAGTTTACCAAATTACTATGGCTACACCTTC.

This clone was observed once. The V call is TRBV27, the J call TRBJ1-1, with TRBD1 identical over 9 bases. The trim removed 6 bases at V and 3 bases at J, leaving 8 bases unmatched. This CDR3 comprises 15 residues. CDR1 MNHEY and CDR2 SMNVEV come from the germline V gene (reference sequence). CDR3 in amino acids: CASRLGTGRDTEAFF. CDR3 bases: TGTGCCAGCAGGTTGGGGACAGGGAGGGACACTGAAGCTTTCTTT.

In its sample, this clone was seen once. The J gene is TRBJ1-2, the V gene TRBV28; TRBD1 agrees at 9 bases. The germline V gene encodes CDR1 MDHEN and CDR2 SYDVKM. V lost 7 bases and J lost 9; bases outside the gene matches: 12. The CDR3 loop spans 14 amino acids. The CDR3 is CASTRGQGSVSYTF. CDR3 DNA: TGTGCCAGCACCAGGGGACAGGGATCGGTCAGCTACACCTTC.

This clone was counted once. The chain has TRBV7-3 and TRBJ2-1; TRBD2 matches 7 bases. The CDR3 has 16 amino acids. Trimming cost V 2 bases and J 3 bases; bases outside gene matches: 7. Germline V gives CDR1 SGHTA, CDR2 FQGTGA. CDR3 sequence reads: CASSLFSGGDYNEQFF. The CDR3 nucleotides read TGTGCCAGCAGCTTATTCTCGGGGGGAGACTACAATGAGCAGTTCTTC.

CDR3 coding DNA: TGTGCCAGCAGCGAGGGGACTAGCGGGAGAGAGACCCAGTACTTC. Translation: CASSEGTSGRETQYF. This sequence joins TRBV2 and TRBJ2-5; 14 nucleotides align to TRBD2. Germline V gene data show CDR1 as SNHLY and CDR2 as FYNNEI. The CDR3 is 15 amino acids. V shed 6 bases and J 4 bases; nucleotides not matched to a gene: 4.

The chain combines TRBV29-1 with TRBJ2-3, with D tentatively TRBD1 (5 bases). Germline lookup yields CDR1 SQVTM and CDR2 ANQGSEA. Trimming cost V 5 bases and J 3 bases, with 18 bases left between them. The CDR3 contains 15 residues. CDR3 DNA sequence: TGCAGCGTTCTACCCCAGGGCATCGCGACAGATACGCAGTATTTT. Translation: CSVLPQGIATDTQYF.